These T cell receptor beta chains were read from a single sample in a study of blood T cells in healthy people across ages. TCRdb reprocessed the 5' RACE reads with MiXCR, giving one entry per CDR3 protein. The sample yields about 1.6 million distinct CDR3 sequences, roughly 30% seen once. The sequencing input was blood. The source of these receptors is a woman in her thirties in good health. Both conserved end residues are part of each CDR3. Fields, in order: CDR3 protein, CDR3 DNA, V gene, D gene, clone size, J gene. A D gene is named only where the DNA matches it firmly. A row's size may be missing; if present it is once, few, many or a size class.

CASIIAGQGPNYGYTF	TGTGCCAGCATTATAGCCGGACAGGGTCCAAACTATGGCTACACCTTC	TRBV2	TRBD1	NA	TRBJ1-2
CSAIQPGSGDEQFF	TGCAGTGCTATCCAGCCAGGGTCCGGGGATGAGCAGTTCTTC	TRBV20-1	NA	NA	TRBJ2-1
CASSPESGGSPYEQYF	TGCGCCAGCAGCCCGGAGAGCGGCGGGAGCCCCTACGAGCAGTACTTC	TRBV5-1	TRBD2	NA	TRBJ2-7
CASSPEGHFSTDTQYF	TGCGCCAGCAGCCCAGAGGGACACTTTAGCACAGATACGCAGTATTTT	TRBV5-1	NA	few	TRBJ2-3
CASSLPGVNTDTQYF	TGCGCCAGCAGCTTGCCCGGGGTTAACACAGATACGCAGTATTTT	TRBV5-1	NA	few	TRBJ2-3
CASSPGTGSTGELFF	TGTGCCAGCAGCCCAGGGACAGGGAGTACCGGGGAGCTGTTTTTT	TRBV7-7	TRBD1	NA	TRBJ2-2
CAWTRQGGVGGYGYTF	TGTGCCTGGACCAGACAGGGAGGCGTAGGTGGCTATGGCTACACCTTC	TRBV30	TRBD1	NA	TRBJ1-2
CASSVEPQGVKLFF	TGTGCCAGCAGCGTAGAGCCTCAGGGAGTAAAACTGTTTTTT	TRBV5-5	NA	few	TRBJ1-4
CSALQGANTEAFF	TGCAGTGCTTTACAGGGGGCGAACACTGAAGCTTTCTTT	TRBV20-1	TRBD1	few	TRBJ1-1
CASSFRGQGGSLYEKYF	TGCGCCAGCAGCTTTCGGGGGCAGGGGGGCTCCCTCTACGAGAAGTACTTC	TRBV5-1	NA	NA	TRBJ2-5
CASSQEEGTFLREQYF	TGTGCCAGCAGCCAAGAAGAAGGCACCTTTTTGCGGGAGCAGTACTTC	TRBV4-2	TRBD2	NA	TRBJ2-5
CASSPDRGRAQETQYF	TGTGCCAGCAGTCCTGACAGGGGGAGAGCCCAAGAGACCCAGTACTTC	TRBV12-3/TRBV12-4	TRBD1	few	TRBJ2-5
CASSNLGADYEQYF	TGCGCCAGCAGCAACCTTGGGGCGGACTACGAGCAGTACTTC	TRBV4-1	NA	few	TRBJ2-7
CAWREGGWMNEQFF	TGTGCCTGGAGGGAGGGGGGCTGGATGAATGAGCAGTTCTTC	TRBV30	NA	NA	TRBJ2-1
CASSQDRTTYEQYF	TGCGCCAGCAGCCAAGATCGGACTACCTACGAGCAGTACTTC	TRBV4-1	NA	many	TRBJ2-7
CASSYFLLARAEQYF	TGTGCCAGCAGTTACTTCTTACTAGCGAGGGCCGAGCAGTACTTC	TRBV6-2/TRBV6-3	TRBD2	few	TRBJ2-7
CASSLEGSYFEQFF	TGCGCCAGCAGCTTGGAAGGCTCCTATTTTGAGCAGTTCTTC	TRBV5-1	NA	few	TRBJ2-1
CSAMVLRTEAFF	TGCAGTGCTATGGTGTTGCGCACTGAAGCTTTCTTT	TRBV20-1	NA	NA	TRBJ1-1
CASSAMGQYYEQYF	TGCGCCAGCAGCGCGATGGGACAGTACTACGAGCAGTACTTC	TRBV5-1	TRBD1	NA	TRBJ2-7
CASSQDRDRGYYGYTF	TGCGCCAGCAGCCAAGACCGGGACAGGGGATATTATGGCTACACCTTC	TRBV4-1	TRBD1	once	TRBJ1-2
CASAQGENQPQHF	TGTGCCAGCGCACAGGGAGAGAATCAGCCCCAGCATTTT	TRBV18	NA	NA	TRBJ1-5
CASSRSRGAGDTQYF	TGTGCCAGCAGCAGGAGTCGGGGGGCAGGCGATACGCAGTATTTT	TRBV6-6	NA	NA	TRBJ2-3
CASSLEGSDYQETQYF	TGTGCCAGCAGCCTGGAGGGTAGCGACTACCAAGAGACCCAGTACTTC	TRBV28	NA	NA	TRBJ2-5
CASSLQGGIGTGELFF	TGTGCCAGCAGTTTACAGGGCGGGATCGGGACCGGGGAGCTGTTTTTT	TRBV12-3/TRBV12-4	NA	few	TRBJ2-2
CASSPGQFNEKLFF	TGTGCCAGCAGCCCTGGGCAGTTCAATGAAAAACTGTTTTTT	TRBV14	NA	many	TRBJ1-4
CASSGDRQSSYEQYF	TGTGCCAGCAGTGGCGACAGGCAAAGCTCCTACGAGCAGTACTTC	TRBV25-1	NA	NA	TRBJ2-7
CATSDRVSNEQFF	TGTGCCACCAGTGATCGAGTTAGCAATGAGCAGTTCTTC	TRBV24-1	NA	NA	TRBJ2-1
CASSSGQGQQETQYF	TGTGCCAGCAGCTCAGGACAGGGCCAACAAGAGACCCAGTACTTC	TRBV28	TRBD1	few	TRBJ2-5
CASSLPGSGQPQHF	TGTGCCAGCAGTTTACCGGGGTCCGGGCAGCCCCAGCATTTT	TRBV28	NA	few	TRBJ1-5
CASRETGINTEAFF	TGCGCCAGCAGAGAGACAGGGATTAACACTGAAGCTTTCTTT	TRBV5-1	TRBD1	few	TRBJ1-1
CASSDGPDTEAFF	TGTGCCAGCAGTGACGGACCGGACACTGAAGCTTTCTTT	TRBV7-3	NA	NA	TRBJ1-1
CASSFSSPRDTEAFF	TGTGCCAGCAGCTTCTCGTCCCCAAGGGACACTGAAGCTTTCTTT	TRBV5-6	NA	NA	TRBJ1-1
CSVGLGLQFF	TGCAGCGTTGGGTTGGGCCTCCAGTTCTTC	TRBV29-1	NA	many	TRBJ2-1
CASSTGQGSQETQYF	TGCGCCAGCAGCACGGGACAGGGGAGCCAAGAGACCCAGTACTTC	TRBV5-1	TRBD1	many	TRBJ2-5
CASSEWWGGAVAPDTQYF	TGTGCCAGCAGTGAATGGTGGGGAGGGGCGGTGGCACCAGATACGCAGTATTTT	TRBV25-1	TRBD2	few	TRBJ2-3
CSAVAGTDTQYF	TGCAGTGCTGTAGCGGGGACAGATACGCAGTATTTT	TRBV20-1	TRBD2	few	TRBJ2-3
CSARIEDFSYNEQFF	TGCAGTGCTAGAATTGAAGACTTCTCCTACAATGAGCAGTTCTTC	TRBV20-1	NA	few	TRBJ2-1
CASSQEDRGWYEQYF	TGCGCCAGCAGCCAAGAGGACAGGGGGTGGTACGAGCAGTACTTC	TRBV4-1	TRBD1	many	TRBJ2-7
CSVEDGGIPHYGYTF	TGCAGCGTTGAAGATGGGGGGATACCTCACTATGGCTACACCTTC	TRBV29-1	NA	many	TRBJ1-2
CVSSKQTGLLGEQFF	TGTGTCAGCAGTAAACAGACAGGCCTCCTGGGCGAGCAGTTCTTC	TRBV6-6	NA	once	TRBJ2-1